Described below is a single T cell receptor beta chain sequence and its context. Its antigen is currently unknown. TCRdb's copy holds only in-frame clones and misses some; the assay was immunoSEQ multiplex PCR. The sample shows 250,000 to 350,000 clones, 88% of them seen only once. The data derive from a study of cytomegalovirus exposure and HLA in healthy donors. Study results and caveats: The study flagged about 160 TCR beta chains as cytomegalovirus-associated. In vitro, three CMV-associated chains proved specific for CMV antigens.

CDR1 is MNHNS and CDR2 is SASEGT in the germline V gene. V lost 7 bases to trimming and J lost 3 bases; unmatched junction nucleotides: 8. This CDR3 has 14 residues. Separate from the approximately 730-subject first cohort, the 120-subject validation cohort was the one that the donors belonged to. The receptor was derived from a young woman in good health and CMV-seronegative. The chain links TRBV6-1 to TRBJ2-7; 8 bases map to TRBD1. The material sequenced was PBMCs. The CDR3 reads CASTQTGAIYEQYF. For the CDR3, the DNA is TGTGCCAGCACTCAGACAGGGGCGATCTACGAGCAGTACTTC.